These T cell receptor beta chains were read from a single sample in a study of blood T cell repertoires in COVID-19. This table comes from immunoSEQ multiplex PCR, and its TCRdb copy is limited to in-frame clones, with some not included. The sample yields 300,000 to 350,000 clones, 85% to 90% seen once. The source material was peripheral blood. The receptors come from a woman in her seventies with COVID-19, enrolled during active disease. Both conserved end residues are part of each CDR3. A D gene is named only where the DNA matches it firmly. Rows give clone size only sometimes, using once, few, many, or a class for an expanded clone.

>TRBV7-9|.|once|TRBJ1-3
TGTGCCAGCAGCTTTCCCTGGGGCATCCCTTTCTCTGGAAACACCATATATTTT
CASSFPWGIPFSGNTIYF
>TRBV9|TRBD2|.|TRBJ2-3
TGTGCCAGCAGCGGACTAGCCCTTACTAGCGGGGGTAGCACAGATACGCAGTATTTT
CASSGLALTSGGSTDTQYF
>TRBV5-4|.|.|TRBJ2-1
TGTGCCAGCAGATCGGACAATGAGCAGTTCTTC
CASRSDNEQFF
>TRBV24-1|TRBD2|.|TRBJ2-1
TGTGCCACCAGTGTCGGGACTAGCGGTATCGATGAGCAGTTCTTC
CATSVGTSGIDEQFF
>TRBV10-2|TRBD1|.|TRBJ1-1
TGCGCCAGCAGTCCCCAGGGACAGCTCATGAACACTGAAGCTTTCTTT
CASSPQGQLMNTEAFF
>TRBV6-1|TRBD1|.|TRBJ1-2
TGTGCCAGCAGTGATATGACAGGGGTACGCGGCTACACCTTC
CASSDMTGVRGYTF
>TRBV11-2|TRBD1|once|TRBJ2-5
TGTGCCAGCAGCACTCGTTGGACAGGGGGCTGGGAGACCCAGTACTTC
CASSTRWTGGWETQYF
>TRBV7-8|TRBD1|.|TRBJ1-5
TGTGCCAGCAGCCTCGGGACAGGGGGAAATCAGCCCCAGCATTTT
CASSLGTGGNQPQHF
>TRBV29-1|.|.|TRBJ1-1
TGCAGCGTTGAAGATGGGGGGGCAGCCACTGAAGCTTTCTTT
CSVEDGGAATEAFF
>TRBV10-3|.|.|TRBJ1-2
TGTGCCATCAGTGTTAACAAAAACTATGGCTACACCTTC
CAISVNKNYGYTF
>TRBV18|.|few|TRBJ1-2
TGTGCCAGCTCAAATCGCAGGGAGGAGTCTGGCTACACCTTC
CASSNRREESGYTF
>TRBV19|TRBD1|.|TRBJ1-1
TGTGCCAGCCATCTGGGACAGGGACGTAAAGCTTTCTTT
CASHLGQGRKAFF
>TRBV18|TRBD1|.|TRBJ1-2
TGTGCCAGCTCACGTACAGGGGACGAAGGCCATGGCTACACCTTC
CASSRTGDEGHGYTF
>TRBV6-7|TRBD1|.|TRBJ1-2
TGTGCCAGCAACCACAGGGGGGGCTATGGCTACACCTTC
CASNHRGGYGYTF
>TRBV7-8|.|.|TRBJ2-7
TGTGCCAGCAGCTTAGGGAGAAACCGCGTTTCCCAGCAGTACTTC
CASSLGRNRVSQQYF
>TRBV7-2|.|.|TRBJ1-2
TGTGCCAGCAGCTTAGACAGGAGAACTAACTATGGCTACACCTTC
CASSLDRRTNYGYTF
>TRBV7-9|TRBD1|.|TRBJ1-2
TGTGCCAGCAGCTCCTCCTCGACAGGGGAGGGTGGCTACACCTTC
CASSSSSTGEGGYTF
>TRBV11-2|.|.|TRBJ2-3
TGTGCCAGCAGTTTTACAGGTCCAGATACGCAGTATTTT
CASSFTGPDTQYF
>TRBV9|TRBD2|.|TRBJ2-3
TGTGCCAGCAGCGTTACTAGCGGCCAAAGCACAGATACGCAGTATTTT
CASSVTSGQSTDTQYF
>TRBV19|.|.|TRBJ1-1
TGTGCCAGTAGTCCCCCGGGCGGACGGCGCGGGCACACTGAAGCTTTCTTT
CASSPPGGRRGHTEAFF
>TRBV5-1|TRBD1|.|TRBJ2-5
TGCGCCAGCAGGCTGGACAGGGGGCAACAAGAGACCCAGTACTTC
CASRLDRGQQETQYF
>TRBV29-1|.|once|TRBJ2-5
TGCAGCGTTGTACGAGGGCCAGAGACCCAGTACTTC
CSVVRGPETQYF
>TRBV28|.|once|TRBJ1-2
TGTGCCAGCAGGGCAGGGCCGATTCGAGGCTACACCTTC
CASRAGPIRGYTF
>TRBV28|.|.|TRBJ1-2
TGTGCCAGCAGTATACCTACAGGGTCAAGTGGCTACACCTTC
CASSIPTGSSGYTF
>TRBV2|.|.|TRBJ1-4
TGTGCCAGCTCCCTTTATACAGGGCCCCAACTGTTTTTT
CASSLYTGPQLFF
>TRBV29-1|TRBD1|few|TRBJ2-1
TGCAGCCTCGAGACAGGGGATCACATTGAGCAGTTCTTC
CSLETGDHIEQFF
>TRBV30|.|.|TRBJ1-3
TGTGCCTGGAGTCTAGGGGCTGGAAACACCATATATTTT
CAWSLGAGNTIYF
>TRBV5-6|TRBD1|.|TRBJ2-1
TGTGCCAGCAGCCGGGACAGGGTACGCGATGAGCAGTTCTTC
CASSRDRVRDEQFF
>TRBV18|.|.|TRBJ2-1
TGTGCCAGCTCACCTTCGGTCCGGGGCTCCTACAATGAGCAGTTCTTC
CASSPSVRGSYNEQFF
>TRBV18|TRBD2|once|TRBJ2-7
TGTGCCAGCTCACCACTGAAAGGACTAGCGGGGGGCCCCTACGAGCAGTACTTC
CASSPLKGLAGGPYEQYF
>TRBV5-1|.|.|TRBJ1-3
TGCGCCAGCACCTCTCCCTCTGGAAACACCATATATTTT
CASTSPSGNTIYF
>TRBV7-2|.|.|TRBJ1-2
TGTGCCAGCAGCCCGGGGGGCGACGGCTACACCTTC
CASSPGGDGYTF
>TRBV6-7|TRBD1|.|TRBJ1-6
TGTGCCAGCGGGTGGGACAGGGCTAATTCACCCCTCCACTTT
CASGWDRANSPLHF
>TRBV27|.|.|TRBJ2-7
TGTGCCAGCCGAGCCCCTTCCTACGAGCAGTACTTC
CASRAPSYEQYF
>TRBV10-2|TRBD1|.|TRBJ1-1
TGCGCCAGCGCTACAGGGGTCACTGAAGCTTTCTTT
CASATGVTEAFF
>TRBV5-8|TRBD1|.|TRBJ1-4
TGTGCCAGCAGCCGGACAGGGACCCAAGGGGATGAAAAACTGTTTTTT
CASSRTGTQGDEKLFF
>TRBV6-5|.|.|TRBJ2-5
TGTGCCAGCAGCCCGGAGGGGCGAGCCTCGGAGACCCAGTACTTC
CASSPEGRASETQYF
>TRBV7-9|.|.|TRBJ2-7
TGTGCCAGCAGCTTCACGACAGGATTCTTCTCCTACGAGCAGTACTTC
CASSFTTGFFSYEQYF
>TRBV28|.|.|TRBJ1-5
TGTGCCAGCAGTCCGCCTGCGTATCAGCCCCAGCATTTT
CASSPPAYQPQHF
>TRBV30|.|.|TRBJ2-5
TGTGCCTGGAGTCCTAGTTGGGAGACCCAGTACTTC
CAWSPSWETQYF
>TRBV7-2|.|.|TRBJ2-1
TGTGCCAGCAGCTTAGCGATCGCGGGGCTCCTGGCCAATGAGCAGTTCTTC
CASSLAIAGLLANEQFF
>TRBV4-2|TRBD2|.|TRBJ2-2
TGTGCCAGCAGCCAAGAAGAAGCGGGGGCCGGGGAGCTGTTTTTT
CASSQEEAGAGELFF
>TRBV2|TRBD1|.|TRBJ2-1
TGTGCCAGCAGTAGACAGGGGCCGTCCTACAATGAGCAGTTCTTC
CASSRQGPSYNEQFF
>TRBV30|.|.|TRBJ1-5
TGTGCCTGGAGTGGTGCGGGGAGTCAGCCCCAGCATTTT
CAWSGAGSQPQHF
>TRBV5-1|.|many|TRBJ1-1
TGCGCCAGCAGCTTGACCCCAGACAGATTGAACACTGAAGCTTTCTTT
CASSLTPDRLNTEAFF
>TRBV5-1|TRBD1|.|TRBJ1-1
TGCGCCAGCAGCGACCGACAGGGAAACACTGAAGCTTTCTTT
CASSDRQGNTEAFF
>TRBV12-2|.|.|TRBJ2-7
TGTGCAAGTCGCTTAAATAGACTAGGTTTCTACGAGCAGTACTTC
CASRLNRLGFYEQYF
>TRBV19|TRBD2|few|TRBJ2-1
TGTGCCAGTAGTATCCCTAGCGGGGGATATGAGCAGTTCTTC
CASSIPSGGYEQFF